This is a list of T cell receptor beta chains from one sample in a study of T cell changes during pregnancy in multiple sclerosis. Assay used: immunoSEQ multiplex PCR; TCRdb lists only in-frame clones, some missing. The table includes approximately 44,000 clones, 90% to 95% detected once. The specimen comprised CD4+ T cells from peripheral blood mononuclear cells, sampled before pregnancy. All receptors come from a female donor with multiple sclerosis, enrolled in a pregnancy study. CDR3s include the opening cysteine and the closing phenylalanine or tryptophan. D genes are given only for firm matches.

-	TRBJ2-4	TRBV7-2	TGTGCCAGCAGCTTGGGCGGGGTCTTTCAGTACTTC	CASSLGGVFQYF
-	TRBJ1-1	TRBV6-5	TGTGCCAGCAGTTACCGGTCAGGGAATCGGGGGACTGAAGCTTTCTTT	CASSYRSGNRGTEAFF
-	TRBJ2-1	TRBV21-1	TGTGCCAGCAGCCACGAAGAGGGTCCCTGCGAGTTCTTC	CASSHEEGPCEFF
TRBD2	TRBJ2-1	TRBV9	TGTGCCAGCACCCCCGGGGGGGCCAGGTCCTACAATGAGCAGTTCTTC	CASTPGGARSYNEQFF
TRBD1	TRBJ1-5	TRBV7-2	TGTGCCAGCAGCGCCACCGGGACAGGGTATCAGCCCCAGCATTTT	CASSATGTGYQPQHF
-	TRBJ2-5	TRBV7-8	TGTGCCAGCAGCTTACCGGGGAAGGAGACCCAGTACTTC	CASSLPGKETQYF
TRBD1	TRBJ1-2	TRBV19	TGTGCCAGTAGTCCCGACAGGGAAGTCTATGGCTACACCTTC	CASSPDREVYGYTF
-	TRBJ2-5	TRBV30	TGTGCCTGGAGTGTACCGGGTCCCGGTGTGACCCAGTACTTC	CAWSVPGPGVTQYF
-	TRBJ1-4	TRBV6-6	TGTGCCAGCAGGAACAGGGTTGGTGAAAAACTGTTTTTT	CASRNRVGEKLFF
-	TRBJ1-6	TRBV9	TGTGCCAGCAGCGTAGCGGGCAGGGACTATTCACCCCTCCACTTT	CASSVAGRDYSPLHF
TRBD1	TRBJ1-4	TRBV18	TGTGCCAGCCTCACCCTCCAGGGGGCGGGGGAAAAACTGTTTTTT	CASLTLQGAGEKLFF
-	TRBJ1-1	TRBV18	TGTGCCAGCTCACAAATGACAGGCACCTATGTGAACACTGAAGCTTTCTTT	CASSQMTGTYVNTEAFF